This TCR beta chain is drawn from a study of tumor-infiltrating lymphocytes in primary liver carcinoma. Whole-study results and caveats: A significantly higher top-250-clone fraction was found in tumors than in blood (p = 0.039). Top clones occupying all five tumor regions numbered only about 8-25%.

A constant-region primer primed TCR beta cDNA synthesis from about 0.45 ug of total RNA. Sequencing libraries for TCR beta derived from three nested multiplex PCR rounds that used slightly modified ARM-PCR. In TCRdb, the multiplex PCR reads were re-called with MiXCR into one record per CDR3 protein. Of 55,000 to 65,000 distinct CDR3 sequences in the sample, approximately 70% were seen once. This clonotype was recorded many times. The antigen is not known. From about 19-30 mg of unsorted bulk tissue, DNA and RNA were co-extracted together. Sequencing was performed on liver tumor tissue from sampling region 2. The subset here: tumor region T2, inferior pole. This TCR came from a man aged 35 to 55 with primary liver carcinoma and hepatitis B virus infection.

This CDR3 reads CASSLRGGDTQYF. CDR3 nucleotide sequence: TGTGCCAGCAGCTTACGGGGTGGGGATACGCAGTATTTT. This rearrangement joins TRBV12-3 or TRBV12-4 to TRBJ2-3, with D perhaps matching TRBD2 (5 bases). The CDR3 consists of 13 residues. With 6 bases removed from V and 6 bases from J, the gap between germline ends came to 13 bases.